The entry below gives a single T cell receptor beta chain sequence along with its context. Its antigen remains unidentified. The source of the sample is a study of siplizumab effects on memory and regulatory T cells. Regarding the study as a whole: Siplizumab produced a significant reduction in alloreactive sequences that were traceable to unstimulated CD4+ memory cells. Suppressive activity of Tregs proliferating in siplizumab cultures remained unconfirmed. In unstimulated cells, naive T cells appeared more diverse than memory T cells and seemed major alloresponse contributors.

Each sample had roughly 10^5 TCR templates assayed. Profiled with immunoSEQ multiplex PCR; TCRdb holds only in-frame clones, not every one. The sample consists of about 94,000 clones, 90% to 95% of them appearing once. V lost 7 bases, J lost 4 bases, and 16 bases lay in between. Germline V lookup: CDR1 SQVTM, CDR2 ANQGSEA. This CDR3 contains 13 residues. The chain recombines TRBV29-1 with TRBJ2-5, with TRBD2 as a possible D gene (7 bases). This TCR came from a human donor in good health. The sample taken for sequencing was non-Treg CD4+ T cells sorted from blood. The CDR3 bases are TGCAGCGCAGTCGAGGGGGGGCGAGAGACCCAGTACTTC. It specifies CSAVEGGRETQYF.